This T cell receptor beta chain comes out of a study of blood T cell repertoires in COVID-19. On the study more broadly: The United States, Italy and Spain were the sources of the acute and convalescent COVID-19 samples. Sources were T cells, B-cell-depleted T cells, or PBMCs; the material itself was cDNA or gDNA.

The protocol was immunoSEQ multiplex PCR, while the TCRdb copy is restricted to in-frame clones and leaves out a portion. The sample has about 160,000 clones; less than 90% are singletons. The CDR3 length is 13 residues. The ends were cut back, 1 base at V and 3 bases at J, with 7 bases in the middle. Looked up from germline, CDR1 is SGHRS and CDR2 is YFSETQ. Ages ranged from roughly 18 to 100 years, with residence in fewer than 25 US areas. Cohorts were assigned according to the clinical history that participants reported. This clonotype was sampled from a woman between 45 and 60 years old who had recovered from COVID-19. Source material: PBMCs or T cells enriched from blood (not recorded which). The V call is TRBV5-1, the J call TRBJ1-1; D unresolved. CDR3: CASSLNYDTEAFF. DNA for the CDR3: TGCGCCAGCAGCTTGAACTATGACACTGAAGCTTTCTTT.